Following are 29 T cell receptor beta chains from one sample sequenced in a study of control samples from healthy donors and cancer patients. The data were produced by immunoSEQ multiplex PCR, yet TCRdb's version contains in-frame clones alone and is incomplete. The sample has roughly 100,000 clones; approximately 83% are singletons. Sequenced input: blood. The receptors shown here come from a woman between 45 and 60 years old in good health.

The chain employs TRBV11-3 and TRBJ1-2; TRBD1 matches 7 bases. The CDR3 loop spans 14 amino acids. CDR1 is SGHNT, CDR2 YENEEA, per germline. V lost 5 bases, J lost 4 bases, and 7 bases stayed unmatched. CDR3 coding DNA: TGTGCCAGCAGCCGTGACAGGGCGTCCTATGGCTACACCTTC. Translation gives CASSRDRASYGYTF.

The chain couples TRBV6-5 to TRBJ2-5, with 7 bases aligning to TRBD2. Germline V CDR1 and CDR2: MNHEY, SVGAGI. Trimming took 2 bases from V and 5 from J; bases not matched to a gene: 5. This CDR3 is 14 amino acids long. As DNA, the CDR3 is TGTGCCAGCAGTTACGGCGGGGGAGGCGAGACCCAGTACTTC. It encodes CASSYGGGGETQYF.

The CDR3 region is CASSLGREGTEAFF. The CDR3 DNA follows: TGTGCCAGCAGCTTGGGCAGGGAGGGCACTGAAGCTTTCTTT. The rearrangement joins TRBV11-3 to TRBJ1-1, with D perhaps matching TRBD1 (5 bases). Germline V lookup: CDR1 SGHNT, CDR2 YENEEA. Trimming pared 3 bases from V and 4 bases from J, leaving 12 bases between. The CDR3 runs 14 residues.

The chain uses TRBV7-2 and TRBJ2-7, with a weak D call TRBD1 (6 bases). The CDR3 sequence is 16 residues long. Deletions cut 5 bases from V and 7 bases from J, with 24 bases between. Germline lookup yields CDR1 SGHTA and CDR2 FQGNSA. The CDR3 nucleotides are TGTGCCAGCAGCGCCCCCCGGGGTGGGGGCGCATATGAGCAGTACTTC. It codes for CASSAPRGGGAYEQYF.

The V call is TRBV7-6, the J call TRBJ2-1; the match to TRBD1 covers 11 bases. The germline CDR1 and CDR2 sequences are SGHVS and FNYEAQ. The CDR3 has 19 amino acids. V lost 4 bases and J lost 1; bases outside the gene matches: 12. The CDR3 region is CASSSTGTGGKRSYNEQFF. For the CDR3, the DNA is TGTGCCAGCAGCTCCACCGGGACAGGGGGGAAAAGGTCCTACAATGAGCAGTTCTTC.

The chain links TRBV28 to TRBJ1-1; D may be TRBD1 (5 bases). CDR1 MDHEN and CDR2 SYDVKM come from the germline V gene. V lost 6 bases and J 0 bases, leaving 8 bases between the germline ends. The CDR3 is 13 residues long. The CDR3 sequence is CASRGEMNTEAFF. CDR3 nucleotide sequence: TGTGCCAGCAGAGGGGAAATGAACACTGAAGCTTTCTTT.

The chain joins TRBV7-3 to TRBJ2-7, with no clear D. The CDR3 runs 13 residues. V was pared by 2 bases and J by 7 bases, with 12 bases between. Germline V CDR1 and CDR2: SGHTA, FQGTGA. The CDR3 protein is CASSLGPPSEQYF. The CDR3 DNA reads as TGTGCCAGCAGCTTAGGACCACCCTCTGAGCAGTACTTC.

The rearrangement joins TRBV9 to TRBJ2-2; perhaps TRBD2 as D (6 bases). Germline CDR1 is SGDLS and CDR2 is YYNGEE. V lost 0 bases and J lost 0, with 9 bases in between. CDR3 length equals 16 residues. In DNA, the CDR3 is TGTGCCAGCAGCGTAGCTCCGGGGGCGAACACCGGGGAGCTGTTTTTT. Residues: CASSVAPGANTGELFF.

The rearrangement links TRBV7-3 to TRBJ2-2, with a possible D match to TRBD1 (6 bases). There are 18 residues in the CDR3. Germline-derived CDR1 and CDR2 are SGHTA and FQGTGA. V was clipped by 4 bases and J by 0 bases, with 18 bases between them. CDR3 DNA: TGTGCCAGCAGCTCCCAACCCACAGGGCTTGCGAACACCGGGGAGCTGTTTTTT. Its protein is CASSSQPTGLANTGELFF.

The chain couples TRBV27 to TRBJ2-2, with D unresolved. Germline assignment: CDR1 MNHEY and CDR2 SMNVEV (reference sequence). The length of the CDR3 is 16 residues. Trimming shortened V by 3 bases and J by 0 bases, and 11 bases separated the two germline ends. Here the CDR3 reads CASSFYKGSNTGELFF. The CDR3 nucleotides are TGTGCCAGCAGTTTTTACAAGGGTTCGAACACCGGGGAGCTGTTTTTT.

The CDR3 DNA follows: TGTGCCACCAGTGAACGGGGACAGAGCTACGAGCAGTACTTC. Protein: CATSERGQSYEQYF. The chain uses TRBV15 and TRBJ2-7; TRBD1 matches at 7 bases. Looked up from germline, CDR1 is LNHNV and CDR2 is YYDKDF (reference sequence). With 6 bases clipped from V and 3 bases from J, the junction kept 8 bases outside the gene matches. The CDR3 extends over 14 amino acids.

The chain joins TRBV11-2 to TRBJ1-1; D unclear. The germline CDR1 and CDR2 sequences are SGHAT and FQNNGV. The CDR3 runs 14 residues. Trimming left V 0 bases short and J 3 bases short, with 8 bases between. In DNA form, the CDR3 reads TGTGCCAGCAGCTTAGATAGCCGGGACACTGAAGCTTTCTTT. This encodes CASSLDSRDTEAFF.

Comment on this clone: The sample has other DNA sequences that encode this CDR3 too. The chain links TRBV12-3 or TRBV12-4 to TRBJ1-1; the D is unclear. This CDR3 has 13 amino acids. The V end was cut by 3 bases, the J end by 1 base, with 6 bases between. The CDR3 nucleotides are TGTGCCAGCAGTTTGGGCAGGAACACTGAAGCTTTCTTT. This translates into CASSLGRNTEAFF.

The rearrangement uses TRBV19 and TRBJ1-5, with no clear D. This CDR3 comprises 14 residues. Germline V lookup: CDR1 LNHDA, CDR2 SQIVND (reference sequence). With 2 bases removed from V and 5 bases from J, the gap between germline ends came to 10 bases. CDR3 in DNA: TGTGCCAGTAGTATACTTGGCAACTATCAGCCCCAGCATTTT. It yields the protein CASSILGNYQPQHF. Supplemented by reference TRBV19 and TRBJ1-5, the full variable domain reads DGGITQSPKYLFRKEGQNVTLSCEQNLNHDAMYWYRQDPGQGLRLIYYSQIVNDFQKGDIAEGYSVSREKKESFPLTVTSAQKNPTAFYLCASSILGNYQPQHFGDGTRLSIL.

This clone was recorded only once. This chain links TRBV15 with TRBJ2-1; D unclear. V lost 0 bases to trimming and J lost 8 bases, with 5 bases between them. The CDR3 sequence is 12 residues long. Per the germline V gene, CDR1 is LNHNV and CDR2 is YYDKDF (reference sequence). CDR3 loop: CATSRDGYEQFF. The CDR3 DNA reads TGTGCCACCAGCAGAGACGGATATGAGCAGTTCTTC.

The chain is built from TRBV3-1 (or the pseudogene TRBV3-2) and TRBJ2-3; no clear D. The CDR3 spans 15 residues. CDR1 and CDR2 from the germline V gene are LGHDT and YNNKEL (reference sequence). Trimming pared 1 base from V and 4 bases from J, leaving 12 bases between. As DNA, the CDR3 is TGTGCCAGCAGCCAAGTATTTGGCGATGCAGATACGCAGTATTTT. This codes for CASSQVFGDADTQYF.

The CDR3 sequence: CATSPRRGYEQYF. CDR3 in DNA: TGTGCCACCAGCCCCAGAAGGGGCTACGAGCAGTACTTC. The chain recombines TRBV6-5 with TRBJ2-7; tentative D call: TRBD1 (5 bases). With 10 bases removed from V and 3 bases from J, the gap between germline ends came to 16 bases. Germline CDR1 reads MNHEY; CDR2 reads SVGAGI. This CDR3 has 13 amino acids.

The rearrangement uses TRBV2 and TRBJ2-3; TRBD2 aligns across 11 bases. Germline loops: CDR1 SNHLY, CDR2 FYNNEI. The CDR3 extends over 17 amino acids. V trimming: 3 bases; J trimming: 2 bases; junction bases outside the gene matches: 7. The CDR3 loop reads CASSDNPSGGSTDTQYF. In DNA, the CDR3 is TGTGCCAGCAGTGATAACCCTAGCGGGGGGTCCACAGATACGCAGTATTTT.

The CDR3 DNA sequence: TGTGCCACCAGTGATTTGGGGACTAGAGAGACCCAGTACTTC. Translated: CATSDLGTRETQYF. This sequence joins TRBV24-1 and TRBJ2-5; 8 bases map to TRBD2. Germline lookup yields CDR1 KGHDR and CDR2 SFDVKD. V lost 0 bases and J lost 4; bases outside the gene matches: 0. The CDR3 is made up of 14 amino acids.

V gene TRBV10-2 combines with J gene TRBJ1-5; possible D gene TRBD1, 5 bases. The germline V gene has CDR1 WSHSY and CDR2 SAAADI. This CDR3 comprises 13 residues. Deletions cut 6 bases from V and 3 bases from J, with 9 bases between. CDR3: CASRRQFNQPQHF. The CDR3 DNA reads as TGCGCCAGCAGAAGACAGTTCAATCAGCCCCAGCATTTT.

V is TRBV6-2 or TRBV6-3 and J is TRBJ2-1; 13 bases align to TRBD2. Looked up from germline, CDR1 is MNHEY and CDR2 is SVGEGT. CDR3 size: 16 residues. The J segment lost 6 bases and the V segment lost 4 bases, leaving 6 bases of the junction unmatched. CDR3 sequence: CASSLGLAGVSNEQFF. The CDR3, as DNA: TGTGCCAGCAGTTTAGGACTAGCGGGAGTGAGCAATGAGCAGTTCTTC.

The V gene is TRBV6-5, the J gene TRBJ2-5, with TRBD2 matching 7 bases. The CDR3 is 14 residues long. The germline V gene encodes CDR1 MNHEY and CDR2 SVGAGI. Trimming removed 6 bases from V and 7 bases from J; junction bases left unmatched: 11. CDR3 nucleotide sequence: TGTGCCAGCAGGAGCCTTGGACTAGGGGTGACCCAGTACTTC. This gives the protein CASRSLGLGVTQYF.

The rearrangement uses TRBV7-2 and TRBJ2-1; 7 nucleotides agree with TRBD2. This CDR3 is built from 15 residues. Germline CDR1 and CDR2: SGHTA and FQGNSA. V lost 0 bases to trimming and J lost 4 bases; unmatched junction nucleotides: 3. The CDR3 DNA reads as TGTGCCAGCAGCTTAGCGGTGGGGGGGTACAATGAGCAGTTCTTC. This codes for CASSLAVGGYNEQFF.

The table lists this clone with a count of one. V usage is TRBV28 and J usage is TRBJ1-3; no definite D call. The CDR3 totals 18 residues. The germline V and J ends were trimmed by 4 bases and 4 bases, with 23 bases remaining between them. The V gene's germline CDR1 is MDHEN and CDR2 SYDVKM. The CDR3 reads CASSSPLWVRFSGNTIYF. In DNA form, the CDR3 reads TGTGCCAGCAGTTCCCCGTTATGGGTTCGCTTTTCCGGAAACACCATATATTTT.

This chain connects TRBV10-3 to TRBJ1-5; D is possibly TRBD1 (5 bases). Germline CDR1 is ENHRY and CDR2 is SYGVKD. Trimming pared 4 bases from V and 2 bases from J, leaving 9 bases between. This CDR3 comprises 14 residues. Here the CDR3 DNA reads TGTGCCATCAGTGTTCAGGGTGGCAATCAGCCCCAGCATTTT. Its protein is CAISVQGGNQPQHF.

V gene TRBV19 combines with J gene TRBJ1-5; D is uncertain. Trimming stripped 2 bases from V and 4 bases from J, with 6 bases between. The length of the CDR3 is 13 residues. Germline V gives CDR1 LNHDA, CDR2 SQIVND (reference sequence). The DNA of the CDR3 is TGTGCCAGTAGTATATTAAAAAATCAGCCCCAGCATTTT. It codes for CASSILKNQPQHF.

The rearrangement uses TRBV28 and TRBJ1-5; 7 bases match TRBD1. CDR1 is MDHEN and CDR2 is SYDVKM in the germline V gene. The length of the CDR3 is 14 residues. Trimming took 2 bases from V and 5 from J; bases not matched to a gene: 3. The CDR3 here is CASSLLGTDQPQHF. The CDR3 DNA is TGTGCCAGCAGTTTACTTGGGACAGATCAGCCCCAGCATTTT.

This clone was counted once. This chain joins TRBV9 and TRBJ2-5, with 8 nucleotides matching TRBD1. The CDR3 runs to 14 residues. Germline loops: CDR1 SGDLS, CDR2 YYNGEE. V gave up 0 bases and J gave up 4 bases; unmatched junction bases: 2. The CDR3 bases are TGTGCCAGCAGCGTAGGGACAGGGAGAGAGACCCAGTACTTC. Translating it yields CASSVGTGRETQYF.

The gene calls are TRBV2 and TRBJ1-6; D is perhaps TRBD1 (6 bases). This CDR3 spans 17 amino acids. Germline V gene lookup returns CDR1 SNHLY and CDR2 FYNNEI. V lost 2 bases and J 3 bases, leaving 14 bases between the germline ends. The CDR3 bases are TGTGCCAGCAGTGAACGTCGGGACAAGGTCTATAATTCACCCCTCCACTTT. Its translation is CASSERRDKVYNSPLHF.